This T cell receptor (beta chain) emerged from a study of blood T cell repertoires in COVID-19. From germline, CDR1 is KGHSH and CDR2 LQKENI. With V trimmed by 4 bases and J by 4 bases, 6 bases remained unmatched. This CDR3 has 15 amino acids. The method was immunoSEQ multiplex PCR; TCRdb's version includes in-frame clones alone and lacks a portion of them. In the table there are about 320,000 clones, around 85% of which are singletons. The sequence came from a human donor in a cohort sampled during active COVID-19. The V gene is TRBV18, the J gene TRBJ1-2, with 10 bases lining up with TRBD1. Sequencing was done on a sample of peripheral blood. For the CDR3, the DNA is TGTGCCAGCTCACTGAGGACAGGGGGATCCTATGGCTACACCTTC. It specifies CASSLRTGGSYGYTF.